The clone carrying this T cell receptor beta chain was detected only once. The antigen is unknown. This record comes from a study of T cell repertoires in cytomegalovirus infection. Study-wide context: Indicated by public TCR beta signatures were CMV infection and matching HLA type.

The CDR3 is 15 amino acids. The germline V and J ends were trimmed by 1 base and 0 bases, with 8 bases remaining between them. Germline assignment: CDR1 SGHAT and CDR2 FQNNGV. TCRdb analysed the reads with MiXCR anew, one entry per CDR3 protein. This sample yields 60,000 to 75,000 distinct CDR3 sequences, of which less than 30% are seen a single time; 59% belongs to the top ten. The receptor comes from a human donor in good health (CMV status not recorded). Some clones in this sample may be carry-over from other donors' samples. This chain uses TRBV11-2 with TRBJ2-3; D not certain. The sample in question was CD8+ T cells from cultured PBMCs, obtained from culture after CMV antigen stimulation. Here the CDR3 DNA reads TGTGCCAGCAGCTTAGGTGGCGGTAGCACAGATACGCAGTATTTT. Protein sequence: CASSLGGGSTDTQYF.